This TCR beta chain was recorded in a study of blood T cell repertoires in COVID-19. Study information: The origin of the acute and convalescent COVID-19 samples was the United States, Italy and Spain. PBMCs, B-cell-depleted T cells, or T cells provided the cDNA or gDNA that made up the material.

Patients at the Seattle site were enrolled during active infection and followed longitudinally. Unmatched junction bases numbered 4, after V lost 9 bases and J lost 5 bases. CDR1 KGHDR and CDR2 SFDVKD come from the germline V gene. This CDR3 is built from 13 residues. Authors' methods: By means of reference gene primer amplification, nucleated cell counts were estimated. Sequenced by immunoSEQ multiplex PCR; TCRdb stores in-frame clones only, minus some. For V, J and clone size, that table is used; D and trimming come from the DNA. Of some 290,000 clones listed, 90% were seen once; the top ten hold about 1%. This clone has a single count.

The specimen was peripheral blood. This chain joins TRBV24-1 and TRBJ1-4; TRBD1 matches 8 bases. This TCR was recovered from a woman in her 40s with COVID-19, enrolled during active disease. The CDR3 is CATAGGLNEKLFF. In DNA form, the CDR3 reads TGTGCCACCGCAGGGGGCCTCAATGAAAAACTGTTTTTT.